These 32 T cell receptor beta chains were sequenced from one sample in a study of CXCR3-negative and CXCR3-positive naive CD8 T cells. Study results and limitations: A higher hydrophobicity marked the TRB CDR3s of CXCR3-positive naive cells versus CXCR3-negative naive cells.

No antigens are known for them. UMI labels and 5' RACE were used to prepare the TRB cDNA libraries. Reanalyzing the 5' RACE reads, TCRdb keeps one entry per CDR3 protein, without DNA. Recorded for this sample: 90,000 to 150,000 distinct CDR3 sequences. The specimen was naive CXCR3+ CD8+ T cells from blood. Subset in this sample: CD45RO-CCR7+CD27+CD95- naive CD8+ T cells expressing CXCR3 (TNR3+). The receptors here all came from a human donor in good health. Some clones in this sample may be carry-over from other donors' samples.

The V and J genes are TRBV29-1 and TRBJ2-2; TCRdb proposes TRBD1, but this gene call is untestable without DNA. CDR1 SQVTM and CDR2 ANQGSEA come from the germline V gene. The CDR3 loop spans 15 amino acids. The CDR3 spells CSVDIPDGGTGELFF.

The V gene is TRBV28, the J gene TRBJ2-3; the TRBD1 assignment by TCRdb is unverifiable without DNA. This CDR3 spans 14 amino acids. Germline CDR1 reads MDHEN; CDR2 reads SYDVKM. CDR3 residues: CASRDPPSGDTQYF.

The rearrangement uses TRBV28 and TRBJ2-7. The CDR3 contains 14 residues. The germline V gene has CDR1 MDHEN and CDR2 SYDVKM. CDR3 sequence reads: CASSLSRGSHEQYF.

The rearrangement uses TRBV7-2 and TRBJ2-1; the D call from TCRdb, TRBD2, cannot be confirmed without DNA. The CDR3 extends over 16 amino acids. Germline CDR1 SGHTA, CDR2 FQGNSA. The chain's CDR3 is CASSDGTSLITDEQFF. Variable domain in full (rest from reference TRBV7-2 and TRBJ2-1): GAGVSQSPSNKVTEKGKDVELRCDPISGHTALYWYRQSLGQGLEFLIYFQGNSAPDKSGLPSDRFSAERTGGSVSTLTIQRTQQEDSAVYLCASSDGTSLITDEQFFGPGTRLTVL.

The V call is TRBV19, the J call TRBJ1-1; TCRdb outputs TRBD1, but without DNA this stays unchecked. Looked up from germline, CDR1 is LNHDA and CDR2 is SQIVND (reference sequence). The CDR3 has 12 amino acids. CDR3 loop: CASSIWGTEAFF.

V usage is TRBV13 and J usage is TRBJ1-2; TCRdb names TRBD1, which stays unverified in the absence of DNA. The germline V gene encodes CDR1 PRHDT and CDR2 FYEKMQ (reference sequence). The CDR3 has 14 residues. The CDR3 spells CASSLRGRAYGYTF.

The rearrangement uses TRBV7-2 and TRBJ2-6; TCRdb calls TRBD1, which cannot be checked without DNA. Per germline, CDR1 SGHTA and CDR2 FQGNSA. CDR3 length equals 17 residues. CDR3 residues: CASSLLGHTSGANVLTF.

The rearrangement joins TRBV7-8 to TRBJ2-3; TCRdb selects TRBD2, and the lack of DNA leaves this call unchecked. Germline values: CDR1 SGHVS, CDR2 FQNEAQ. This CDR3 has 16 amino acids. CDR3 sequence reads: CAGSPIGEGSTDTQYF.

J is TRBJ2-7 and V is TRBV29-1; the TCRdb call, TRBD1, lacks DNA for checking. Germline assignment: CDR1 SQVTM and CDR2 ANQGSEA. The CDR3 is 13 residues long. This CDR3 is CSVGLGRGHEQYF.

This chain links TRBV7-9 with TRBJ2-5; TCRdb outputs TRBD1, but without DNA this stays unchecked. The CDR3 has 15 amino acids. Looked up from germline, CDR1 is SEHNR and CDR2 is FQNEAQ (reference sequence). CDR3: CASSTPETGSMIQYF.

The CDR3 sequence is CASNPSGGSSYEQYF. The chain uses TRBV27 and TRBJ2-7; there is no DNA to check the TCRdb D call of TRBD1. This CDR3 has 15 residues. CDR1 and CDR2 from the germline V gene are MNHEY and SMNVEV (reference sequence).

The V and J genes are TRBV7-9 and TRBJ2-7. The CDR3 has 12 residues. CDR1 and CDR2 (germline): SEHNR, FQNEAQ (reference sequence). CDR3 residues: CASSSLRDEQYF. Looking up the rest from reference TRBV7-9 and TRBJ2-7 gives the full variable domain: DTGVSQNPRHKITKRGQNVTFRCDPISEHNRLYWYRQTLGQGPEFLTYFQNEAQLEKSRLLSDRFSAERPKGSFSTLEIQRTEQGDSAMYLCASSSLRDEQYFGPGTRLTVT.

The gene calls are TRBV13 and TRBJ2-7; checking the TCRdb D call of TRBD2 is not possible without DNA. This CDR3 is 17 amino acids long. Per the germline V gene, CDR1 is PRHDT and CDR2 is FYEKMQ (reference sequence). The CDR3 reads CASSLGPTSGSTYEQYF. The variable domain in full, completed from reference TRBV13 and TRBJ2-7, reads AAGVIQSPRHLIKEKRETATLKCYPIPRHDTVYWYQQGPGQDPQFLISFYEKMQSDKGSIPDRFSAQQFSDYHSELNMSSLELGDSALYFCASSLGPTSGSTYEQYFGPGTRLTVT.

This chain links TRBV7-9 with TRBJ2-1. In germline, CDR1 is SEHNR, CDR2 FQNEAQ (reference sequence). The CDR3 loop spans 15 amino acids. CDR3 sequence: CASSLAGLQYNEQFF.

This chain links TRBV9 with TRBJ2-5. The CDR3 has 15 residues. Germline loops: CDR1 SGDLS, CDR2 YYNGEE. Here the CDR3 reads CASSVASGFGETQYF.

The chain recombines TRBV10-1 with TRBJ2-7; checking the TCRdb D call of TRBD2 is not possible without DNA. Germline V gene lookup returns CDR1 WNHNN and CDR2 SYGVQD (reference sequence). This CDR3 region has 16 residues. The CDR3 region is CASSESKASGTYEQYF.

The V gene is TRBV6-5, the J gene TRBJ1-1. Per germline, CDR1 MNHEY and CDR2 SVGAGI. The CDR3 covers 13 residues. The CDR3 sequence: CASTYNPNTEAFF.

This chain uses TRBV29-1 with TRBJ2-6. This CDR3 comprises 14 residues. Germline CDR1 reads SQVTM; CDR2 reads ANQGSEA. This CDR3 reads CSVLTGSGANVLTF.

The J gene is TRBJ2-7, the V gene TRBV6-5; TCRdb's assignment of TRBD1 cannot be checked, as there is no DNA. The CDR3 runs to 15 residues. The germline CDR1 and CDR2 sequences are MNHEY and SVGAGI. CDR3: CASSYRPGGSYEQYF.

The chain carries TRBV28 and TRBJ2-7; TCRdb indicates TRBD1, and absent DNA this call remains unverified. This CDR3 contains 15 residues. The V gene's germline CDR1 is MDHEN and CDR2 SYDVKM. The CDR3 loop reads CASSLFPPGAYEQYF.

The V gene is TRBV29-1, the J gene TRBJ2-7; checking the TCRdb D call of TRBD1 is not possible without DNA. The CDR3 contains 13 residues. The germline V gene encodes CDR1 SQVTM and CDR2 ANQGSEA. The CDR3 region is CSCRDVDSYEQYF.

The chain couples TRBV5-5 to TRBJ1-5; the D call from TCRdb, TRBD1, cannot be confirmed without DNA. The germline CDR1 and CDR2 sequences are SGHKS and YYEKEE (reference sequence). The CDR3 is 15 amino acids. The chain's CDR3 is CASSLGQVALQPQHF.

J is TRBJ2-3 and V is TRBV3-1. The CDR3 has 14 residues. Germline CDR1 LGHDT, CDR2 YNNKEL (reference sequence). This chain's CDR3 is CASSQESLRLPQYF.

The chain uses TRBV7-8 and TRBJ2-3. The length of the CDR3 is 16 residues. Germline CDR1 is SGHVS and CDR2 is FQNEAQ. Here the CDR3 reads CASSLGASGGTDTQYF.

V gene TRBV19 combines with J gene TRBJ1-1. The CDR3 sequence is 12 residues long. CDR1 and CDR2 from the germline V gene are LNHDA and SQIVND (reference sequence). The CDR3 reads CASSVENTEAFF.

V is TRBV25-1 and J is TRBJ2-1; lacking DNA, the TRBD1 call made by TCRdb goes unchecked. CDR1 is MGHDK and CDR2 is SYGVNS in the germline V gene. This CDR3 is built from 15 residues. CDR3 sequence: CASSESSLGDNEQFF.

The rearrangement links TRBV13 to TRBJ2-1; TCRdb lists TRBD1, though no DNA is available to test this call. The length of the CDR3 is 15 residues. Germline loops: CDR1 PRHDT, CDR2 FYEKMQ (reference sequence). The chain's CDR3 is CASSLVQGAPSEQFF.

The chain links TRBV7-6 to TRBJ1-1; with no DNA, the TCRdb D assignment of TRBD1 cannot be verified. This CDR3 comprises 16 residues. Germline V CDR1 and CDR2: SGHVS, FNYEAQ. CDR3 residues: CASSLGPGGKNTEAFF.

The chain employs TRBV7-8 and TRBJ2-3; TCRdb names TRBD1, which stays unverified in the absence of DNA. CDR1 is SGHVS, CDR2 FQNEAQ, per germline. CDR3 size: 16 residues. The CDR3: CASSKGQGGSTDTQYF.

J is TRBJ2-7 and V is TRBV7-2. Per germline, CDR1 SGHTA and CDR2 FQGNSA. This CDR3 spans 12 amino acids. CDR3 protein: CASSWVGYEQYF.

The V gene is TRBV29-1, the J gene TRBJ2-5; the D gene TCRdb calls, TRBD1, cannot be checked with no DNA. Germline-derived CDR1 and CDR2 are SQVTM and ANQGSEA. CDR3 length: 14 amino acids. CDR3 protein: CSVEEPGNQETQYF. The full variable domain, in which reference TRBV29-1 and TRBJ2-5 provide the parts outside the CDR3, is SAVISQKPSRDICQRGTSLTIQCQVDSQVTMMFWYRQQPGQSLTLIATANQGSEATYESGFVIDKFPISRPNLTFSTLTVSNMSPEDSSIYLCSVEEPGNQETQYFGPGTRLLVL.

The chain links TRBV7-3 to TRBJ2-7; the D call of TRBD1 rests on TCRdb alone, since no DNA is present to check it. There are 13 residues in the CDR3. Germline lookup yields CDR1 SGHTA and CDR2 FQGTGA. The CDR3 spells CASSLMDRYEQYF.